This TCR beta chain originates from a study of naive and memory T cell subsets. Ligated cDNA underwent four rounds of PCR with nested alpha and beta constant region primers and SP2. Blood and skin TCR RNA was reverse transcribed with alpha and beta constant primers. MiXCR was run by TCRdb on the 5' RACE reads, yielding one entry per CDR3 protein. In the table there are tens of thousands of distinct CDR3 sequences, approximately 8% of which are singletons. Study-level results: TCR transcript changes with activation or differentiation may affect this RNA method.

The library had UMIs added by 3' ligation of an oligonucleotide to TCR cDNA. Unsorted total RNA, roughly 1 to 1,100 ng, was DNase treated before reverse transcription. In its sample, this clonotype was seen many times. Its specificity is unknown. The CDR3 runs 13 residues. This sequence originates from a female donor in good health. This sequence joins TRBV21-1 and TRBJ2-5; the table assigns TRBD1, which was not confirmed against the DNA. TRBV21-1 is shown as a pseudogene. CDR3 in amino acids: CASRDFRVETQYF. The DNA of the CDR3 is TGTGCCAGCAGGGATTTCAGGGTCGAGACCCAGTACTTC.